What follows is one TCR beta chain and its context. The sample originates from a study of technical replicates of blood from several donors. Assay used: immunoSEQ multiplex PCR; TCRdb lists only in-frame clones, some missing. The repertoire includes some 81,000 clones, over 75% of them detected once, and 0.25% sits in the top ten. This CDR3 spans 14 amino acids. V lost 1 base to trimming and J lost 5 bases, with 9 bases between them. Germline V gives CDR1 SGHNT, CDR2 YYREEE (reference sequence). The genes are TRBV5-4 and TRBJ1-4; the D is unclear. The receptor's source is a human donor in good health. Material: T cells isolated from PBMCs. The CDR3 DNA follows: TGTGCCAGCAGCTTGAAATTCGGGAATGAAAAACTGTTTTTT. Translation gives CASSLKFGNEKLFF.